These 6 T cell receptor beta chains were sequenced from one sample in a study of T cell clonality in common variable immunodeficiency. Notes on the study in general: In common variable immunodeficiency, TCR beta chains reportedly carried fewer deletions and N-nucleotide insertions.

Antigen specificity for these receptors is unknown. Libraries were prepared by immunoSEQ multiplex PCR; TCRdb keeps only in-frame clonotypes and omits some of them. The sample was found to contain roughly 14,000 clones, and every one recurs. The sequencing sample was made of peripheral blood mononuclear cells. Every receptor here comes from a human donor with common variable immunodeficiency.

By share of the sample, this clone is medium-sized. The observed sequence ends 3 residues before the CDR3 terminus, with the missing tail filled in from the germline J gene. This chain joins TRBV28 and TRBJ2-1; TRBD1 matches 11 bases. The CDR3 has 19 amino acids. Per germline, CDR1 MDHEN and CDR2 SYDVKM. V was pared by 3 bases and J by 0 bases, with 10 bases of the junction left unmatched. CDR3 DNA (partial): TGTGCCAGCAGTTTTGGGGACAGGGGGATTTTAAGCTCCTACAATGAG. Protein: CASSFGDRGILSSYNE. The full CDR3 protein is CASSFGDRGILSSYNEQFF.

With respect to this clone: The CDR3 goes on 3 residues after the read ends, and that part is filled in from the germline J gene. V gene TRBV7-2 combines with J gene TRBJ2-5, with D possibly being TRBD1 (6 bases). Germline-derived CDR1 and CDR2 are SGHTA and FQGNSA. CDR3 size: 15 residues. Deletions cut 5 bases from V and 2 bases from J, with 15 bases between. CDR3 amino acids: CASSPRTVRQETQYF. The sequenced CDR3 bases are TGTGCCAGCAGCCCCCGGACAGTTAGGCAAGAGACC.

This clone was observed a few times. The observed sequence ends 3 residues before the CDR3 terminus, with the missing tail filled in from the germline J gene. V and J are TRBV7-6 and TRBJ2-2; a weak D match, TRBD2 (5 bases). V shed 0 bases and J shed 6 bases, with 8 bases lying between them. Per germline, CDR1 SGHVS and CDR2 FNYEAQ. This CDR3 is built from 14 residues. The CDR3 protein is CASSLAGESGELFF. The sequenced CDR3 bases are TGTGCCAGCAGCTTAGCCGGGGAGTCCGGGGAG.

Worth noting for this clone: The read halts 3 residues ahead of the CDR3 end, with the missing end drawn from the germline J gene. V gene TRBV19 combines with J gene TRBJ2-3, with 8 nucleotides matching TRBD2. CDR3 length: 13 amino acids. Germline CDR1 LNHDA, CDR2 SQIVND (reference sequence). With 7 bases clipped from V and 4 bases from J, the junction kept 4 bases outside the gene matches. Incomplete CDR3 DNA: TGTGCCAGTATGGGACTAGTCGCAGATACG. Residues: CASMGLVADT. The entire CDR3 sequence reads CASMGLVADTQYF.

By share of the sample, this clone is medium-sized (0.01 to 0.1%). Coverage ceases 3 residues before the CDR3 finishes, and the germline J gene fills in the end. The chain joins TRBV19 to TRBJ1-1; possible D gene TRBD1, 5 bases. Germline CDR1 LNHDA, CDR2 SQIVND (reference sequence). CDR3 length equals 12 residues. The CDR3 region is CASSIFQGRAFF. The part of the CDR3 DNA that was read is TGTGCCAGTAGTATATTTCAGGGCCGA.

Remarks on this clone: Sequencing ends 3 residues short of the CDR3 end; the germline J gene provides the rest. This rearrangement joins TRBV18 to TRBJ1-2; a possible D gene is TRBD1 (6 bases). The CDR3 runs to 14 residues. CDR1 and CDR2 (germline): KGHSH, LQKENI. With 2 bases removed from V and 4 bases from J, the gap between germline ends came to 11 bases. The CDR3 bases that were read are TGTGCCAGCTCACCAGGGGACACCTTCTATGGC. Protein: CASSPGDTFYG. From start to end, the CDR3 is CASSPGDTFYGYTF. The whole variable domain, filled in from reference TRBV18 and TRBJ1-2, reads NAGVMQNPRHLVRRRGQEARLRCSPMKGHSHVYWYRQLPEEGLKFMVYLQKENIIDESGMPKERFSAEFPKEGPSILRIQQVVRGDSAAYFCASSPGDTFYGYTFGSGTRLTVV.